Listed below are T cell receptor beta chains from one sample, sequenced in a study of vaccination and CD4 T cells after COVID-19. No antigen has been assigned to these receptors. TCRdb reprocessed the PCR reads via MiXCR and lists one record per CDR3 protein. The data hold roughly 20,000 distinct CDR3 sequences, with 45% to 55% observed a single time. Sequencing used CD4+ T cells from blood, cultured in vitro. Source of these receptors: a human donor who had recovered from COVID-19. Each CDR3 is given with its conserved first and last residue. A D gene is named only where the DNA matches it firmly. For some rows the clone size is stated as once, few or many, or as a class when expanded; others skip it.

D,size,J,V,DNA,CDR3
NA,NA,TRBJ1-1,TRBV20-1,TGCAGTGCTCACCCCAGGGCCCTACGGAACACTGAAGCTTTCTTT,CSAHPRALRNTEAFF
TRBD1,NA,TRBJ1-2,TRBV19,TGTGCCAGTAGTATAGAGTCCGGGACAGGGTCCCTCTTC,CASSIESGTGSLF
TRBD2,few,TRBJ2-3,TRBV7-9,TGTGCCAGCAGCCCGCAGCAGCGGGGAACTGATACGCAGTATTTT,CASSPQQRGTDTQYF
NA,NA,TRBJ2-7,TRBV5-3,TGTGCCAGAAGCTCGCCCTACGAGCAGTACTTC,CARSSPYEQYF
NA,NA,TRBJ2-3,TRBV20-1,TGCAGTGCTAGACCCGTAGATTGGCGCGTAACAGATACGCAGTATTTT,CSARPVDWRVTDTQYF
TRBD1,few,TRBJ2-1,TRBV24-1,TGTGCCACCAGCAAGGGACAGGGATACAATGAGCAGTTCTTC,CATSKGQGYNEQFF
TRBD2,NA,TRBJ2-5,TRBV20-1,TGCAGTGCTAGGCGGCTAGCGGGAGGTGGGGAGACCCAGTACTTC,CSARRLAGGGETQYF
NA,NA,TRBJ2-1,TRBV4-1,TGCGCCAGCAGCCAAGATGGGAGGAATGAGCAGTTCTTC,CASSQDGRNEQFF
NA,few,TRBJ1-5,TRBV20-1,TGCAGTGCCATCGGGGAGGGTGTTCAGCCCCAGCATTTT,CSAIGEGVQPQHF
NA,NA,TRBJ1-6,TRBV11-2,TGTGCCAGCAGTCTAGATAATTCACCCCTCCACTTT,CASSLDNSPLHF
NA,NA,TRBJ1-6,TRBV28,TGTGCCAGCAGTTTTGGACAGCCCGGAGGGAATTCACCCCTCCACTTT,CASSFGQPGGNSPLHF
TRBD1,few,TRBJ1-5,TRBV6-1,TGTGCCAGCAATCAGGGGGCAGGTGTTCAGCCCCAGCATTTT,CASNQGAGVQPQHF
NA,NA,TRBJ1-2,TRBV30,TGTGCCTGGAGGGCAATCGAGGGGAATAACTATGGCTACACCTTC,CAWRAIEGNNYGYTF
TRBD1,few,TRBJ1-5,TRBV7-2,TGTGCCAGCAGCTTAGAGTCAGGGGGCTATCAGCCCCAGCATTTT,CASSLESGGYQPQHF
NA,few,TRBJ1-1,TRBV11-3,TGTGCCAGCAGCTCCCCGGGCACCGAACATGAAGCTTTCTTT,CASSSPGTEHEAFF
NA,NA,TRBJ1-2,TRBV6-1,TGTGCCAGCAGTGATGTCGACAGGACCTATGGCTACACCTTC,CASSDVDRTYGYTF
NA,few,TRBJ2-2,TRBV7-7,TGTGCCAGCAGCCCGGACTTCACCGGGGAGCTGTTTTTT,CASSPDFTGELFF
TRBD1,NA,TRBJ1-1,TRBV11-3,TGTGCCAGCAGCTTAGATCAGGGACAGGGGACAAGTGAAGCTTTCTTT,CASSLDQGQGTSEAFF
TRBD1,NA,TRBJ1-5,TRBV19,TGTGCCAGTATCCAAGGACAGGGTAATCAGCCCCAGCATTTT,CASIQGQGNQPQHF
NA,NA,TRBJ1-1,TRBV7-2,TGTGCCAGCAGCTTAGGCAGATACACTGAAGCTTTCTTT,CASSLGRYTEAFF
TRBD2,NA,TRBJ2-7,TRBV12-3/TRBV12-4,TGTGCCAGCACCTCGGGGGAGGGCGAGCAGTACTTC,CASTSGEGEQYF
NA,NA,TRBJ1-1,TRBV15,TGTGCCACCAGCAGAGATACTGGGGGTGGTACTGAAGCTTTCTTT,CATSRDTGGGTEAFF
NA,few,TRBJ1-1,TRBV27,TGTGCCAGCAGTCCTCGGGGGGGCGAAGCTTTCTTT,CASSPRGGEAFF
NA,NA,TRBJ1-5,TRBV20-1,TGCAGTGCTAGTGGTCAGGGCAATCAGCCCCAGCATTTT,CSASGQGNQPQHF
NA,NA,TRBJ1-5,TRBV19,TGTGCCAGTAGTGGGTCGGGGGGTCATCAGCCCCAGCATTTT,CASSGSGGHQPQHF
NA,NA,TRBJ2-7,TRBV20-1,TGCAGTGCTAGAGATGCCAAGGGACCCTACGAGCAGTACTTC,CSARDAKGPYEQYF
NA,few,TRBJ1-5,TRBV6-2/TRBV6-3,TGTGCCAGCAGATACGGGACACGGGAGCGTAATCAGCATTTT,CASRYGTRERNQHF
NA,few,TRBJ1-1,TRBV7-7,TGTGCCAGCAGCTTGAATGAGAACACTGAAGCTTTCTTT,CASSLNENTEAFF
NA,NA,TRBJ1-1,TRBV6-1,TGTGCCAGCAGTGCGAAGGTCCGGGCTGAAGCTTTCTTT,CASSAKVRAEAFF
TRBD1,NA,TRBJ2-5,TRBV19,TGTGCCAGTAGTAGAAGTTCGGACAGGCTAAAAGAGACCCAGTACTTC,CASSRSSDRLKETQYF
TRBD1,NA,TRBJ1-1,TRBV19,TGTGCCAGTAGTATCCGGAGACAGGGAGGAACTGAAGCTTTCTTT,CASSIRRQGGTEAFF
NA,few,TRBJ2-3,TRBV11-2,TGTGCCAGCAGCAAGAACCCAGGGGAGGATACGCAGTATTTT,CASSKNPGEDTQYF
TRBD1,once,TRBJ2-7,TRBV15,TGTGCCACCAGCAGACAACGGGACAGCAACTACGAGCAGTACTTC,CATSRQRDSNYEQYF
NA,NA,TRBJ1-5,TRBV19,TGTGCCAGTAGTATCCCCGGGCCGGGGCAGCCCCAGCATTTT,CASSIPGPGQPQHF
TRBD1,NA,TRBJ2-2,TRBV24-1,TGTGCCACCAGTGATCCGCTTCAGGGGGCAGCCGGGGAGCTGTTTTTT,CATSDPLQGAAGELFF
TRBD2,NA,TRBJ2-5,TRBV24-1,TGTGCCACCAGTGATTCAGACAGGACGGGACTAGCGGGAGGAGAGACCCAGTACTTC,CATSDSDRTGLAGGETQYF
TRBD1,few,TRBJ1-5,TRBV6-1,TGTGCCAGCAGTGAAGGGCGACAGGGGAATCAGCCCCAGCATTTT,CASSEGRQGNQPQHF
NA,NA,TRBJ1-6,TRBV7-6,TGTGCCAGCAGCTTAGGGGTTGCAAACGCGGGTTCACCCCTCCACTTT,CASSLGVANAGSPLHF
NA,medium-sized,TRBJ1-6,TRBV21-1,TGTGCCAGCAGCGAGGGGTGGTCACCCCTCCACTTT,CASSEGWSPLHF
TRBD1,NA,TRBJ2-7,TRBV18,TGTGCCAGCTCACCCGGGACAGGGGAACACGAGCAGTACTTC,CASSPGTGEHEQYF
NA,NA,TRBJ1-6,TRBV30,TGTGCCTGGAGTGGGGGGGACTCACCCCTCCACTTT,CAWSGGDSPLHF
NA,few,TRBJ1-2,TRBV19,TGTGCCAGTAGTGGGATAAGGGCGCAGGGTGATGGCTACACCTTC,CASSGIRAQGDGYTF
TRBD2,NA,TRBJ2-3,TRBV6-1,TGTGCCAGCGGGTATAGCGGGGGGACGGAGGATACGCAGTATTTT,CASGYSGGTEDTQYF
NA,NA,TRBJ1-1,TRBV23-1,TGCGCCAGCAGTCGACGGGCGGGACGACGGGGAGCTTTCTTT,CASSRRAGRRGAFF
NA,NA,TRBJ2-5,TRBV20-1,TGCAGTGCTGAGGACCATCGGGAGACCCAGTACTTC,CSAEDHRETQYF
TRBD1,NA,TRBJ2-1,TRBV19,TGTGCCAGTAGTGGTCGACAGGGGGGGAATGAGCAGTTCTTC,CASSGRQGGNEQFF
NA,few,TRBJ2-5,TRBV7-2,TGTGCCAGCAGCCGGGGTTACCAAGAGACCCAGTACTTC,CASSRGYQETQYF